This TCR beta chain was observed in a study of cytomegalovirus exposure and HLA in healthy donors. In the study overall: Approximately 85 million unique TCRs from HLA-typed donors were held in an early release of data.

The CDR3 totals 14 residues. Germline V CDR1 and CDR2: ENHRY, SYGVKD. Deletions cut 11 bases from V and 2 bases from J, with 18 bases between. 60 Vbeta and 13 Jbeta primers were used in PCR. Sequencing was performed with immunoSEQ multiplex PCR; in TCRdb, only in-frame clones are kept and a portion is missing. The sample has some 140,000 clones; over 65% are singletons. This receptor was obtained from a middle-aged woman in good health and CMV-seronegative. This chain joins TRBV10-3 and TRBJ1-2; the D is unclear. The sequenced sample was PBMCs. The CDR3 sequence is CARSPGGGNYGYTF. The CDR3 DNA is TGTGCCCGAAGTCCCGGCGGAGGGAACTATGGCTACACCTTC.